The 7 T cell receptor beta chains presented below share a single source sample, sequenced in a study of blood T cell repertoires in COVID-19 (dated by TCRdb to the early 2020s). The library was made by the immunoSEQ multiplex PCR assay. What TCRdb holds here is the immuneACCESS table cut down to in-frame rearrangements. Part of the clones is not present; checked against another copy, under half of the missing clones reflect an unresolved V gene, and the others are unexplained. The sample includes more than 250,000 clones, with 82% observed a single time. Of the sample, roughly 4.7% falls within the top ten clones. Sequenced sample: PBMCs or T cells enriched from blood (not recorded which). The receptors were sampled from a man between 35 and 55 years old who had been exposed to COVID-19.

This chain uses TRBV2 with TRBJ2-7; D ambiguous. The germline V gene encodes CDR1 SNHLY and CDR2 FYNNEI. Deletions cut 7 bases from V and 4 bases from J, with 11 bases between. CDR3 length: 12 amino acids. CDR3 bases: TGTGCCAGCAAATTAGAGGTTTACGAGCAGTACTTC. Encoded protein: CASKLEVYEQYF.

This clone has more than one count but fewer than ten. The gene calls are TRBV27 and TRBJ1-3; 7 bases align to TRBD1. V dropped 8 bases and J dropped 7; count of bases not matched to a gene: 8. This CDR3 is built from 13 residues. The germline CDR1 and CDR2 sequences are MNHEY and SMNVEV (reference sequence). This CDR3 reads CASDVNRGNTIYF. As DNA, the CDR3 is TGTGCCAGCGATGTCAACAGGGGTAACACCATATATTTT.

This chain links TRBV12-3 or TRBV12-4 with TRBJ2-7; D remains unclear. This CDR3 region has 11 residues. V lost 3 bases and J lost 3, with 3 bases in between. This CDR3 reads CASSFNYEQYF. CDR3 DNA sequence: TGTGCCAGCAGTTTTAACTACGAGCAGTACTTC.

This chain connects TRBV19 to TRBJ2-2, with D hard to call. The CDR3 is made up of 11 amino acids. Germline lookup yields CDR1 LNHDA and CDR2 SQIVND (reference sequence). V was clipped by 5 bases and J by 8 bases, with 6 bases between them. The CDR3 here is CASSLSGELFF. In nucleotides, the CDR3 is TGTGCCAGTAGTCTCAGTGGGGAGCTGTTTTTT.

This sequence joins TRBV30 and TRBJ2-2; the D gene is possibly TRBD2 (7 bases). Per the germline V gene, CDR1 is GTSNPN and CDR2 is SVGIG (reference sequence). V was clipped by 5 bases and J by 5 bases, with 18 bases between them. This CDR3 has 15 amino acids. The CDR3 DNA reads as TGTGCCTGGTCGGCGCCGGGGGGCGGGACCGGGGAGCTGTTTTTT. Translated, it gives CAWSAPGGGTGELFF.

The chain recombines TRBV12-3 or TRBV12-4 with TRBJ1-1; D is perhaps TRBD1 (6 bases). This CDR3 region has 11 residues. Trimming removed 7 bases from V and 6 bases from J, with 9 bases in between. The CDR3 loop is CASTGQSEAFF. The CDR3 DNA is TGTGCCAGCACCGGACAGTCTGAAGCTTTCTTT.

This chain joins TRBV11-3 and TRBJ1-1; a weak D match, TRBD1 (5 bases). Trimming shortened V by 5 bases and J by 1 base, and 11 bases separated the two germline ends. Germline CDR1 is SGHNT and CDR2 is YENEEA. The CDR3 contains 14 residues. The CDR3: CASSLGHGNTEAFF. The DNA of the CDR3 is TGTGCCAGCAGCCTAGGACACGGGAACACTGAAGCTTTCTTT.